This T cell receptor beta chain was captured by sequencing in a study of blood T cell repertoires in COVID-19 (dated by TCRdb to the early 2020s). Turning to the overall study: Samples from collaborators originated in the United States, Italy and Spain and spanned both the acute and convalescent phases of COVID-19. The prospective study material was composed of cDNA or gDNA derived from T cells, B-cell-depleted T cells, or PBMCs. Deeply sampled blood TCRbeta repertoires from subjects exposed to, actively infected with, or recovered from COVID-19 were included in the dataset. The repertoires were released in a freely available public database intended as a resource for research on the immune response to SARS-CoV-2. The samples were drawn from two sources: the first 160 participants of the ongoing ImmuneRACE study, and over 950 subjects contributed by 6 global collaborators. A de-identified subject ID, COVID-19 status, age in years and sex were almost always included in the sample metadata. Where HLA class I and class II types were available, the types were taken from metadata supplied by the sample provider, not from assay-based typing.

As for this clone: Its target antigen remains unknown. Base qualities were left out, and no much larger clone turns up one base away.

The collaborating institutions used their own protocols to collect whole blood in K2EDTA tubes. For TCRbeta analysis, collaborators shipped samples as frozen whole blood, isolated PBMCs, or DNA extracted from either of those sample types. Overall results and qualifications from the work: Clinical and demographic metadata were provided uncurated, with the amount varying by source and participant.

V is shortened by 1 base, J by 2 bases, and the region joining them spans 9 bases. The CDR3 numbers 15 residues from cysteine through phenylalanine. CDR3 DNA only is kept here, 45 bases in frame from base 1. CDR1 and CDR2 are read off the germline V gene as SGHTA and FQGNSA. TCRbeta CDR3 regions were amplified from genomic DNA using the immunoSEQ Assay, a bias-controlled multiplex PCR. Under the source paper's analysis protocol: Nucleated cell counts per sample were estimated from amplification of reference gene primers within the assay. Sequence reads were collapsed and filtered to measure the absolute abundance of every unique TCRbeta CDR3 rearrangement. For each sample, productive Simpson clonality was calculated as the square root of Simpson's diversity index over productive rearrangements. TCRdb retrieved this table from immuneACCESS and kept in-frame rearrangements only. Not all clones are present; in checked studies, unresolved V genes account for under half, and no reason is known for the remainder. Clone size and the V and J calls come from that table; the DNA yielded D and trimming. In all, the sample holds about 41,000 clones, and nearly 90% of those were seen once. The ten largest clones capture about 4% of the sample.

The sequence joins TRBV7-2 to TRBJ1-5; tentative D gene TRBD1, with 5 bases matching. This receptor was taken from a man in his sixties with acute or convalescent COVID-19. The sample comprised peripheral blood. The CDR3 protein is CASSLGGAGNQPQHF. The nucleotide sequence is given as TGTGCCAGCAGCTTAGGGGGCGCGGGCAATCAGCCCCAGCATTTT.